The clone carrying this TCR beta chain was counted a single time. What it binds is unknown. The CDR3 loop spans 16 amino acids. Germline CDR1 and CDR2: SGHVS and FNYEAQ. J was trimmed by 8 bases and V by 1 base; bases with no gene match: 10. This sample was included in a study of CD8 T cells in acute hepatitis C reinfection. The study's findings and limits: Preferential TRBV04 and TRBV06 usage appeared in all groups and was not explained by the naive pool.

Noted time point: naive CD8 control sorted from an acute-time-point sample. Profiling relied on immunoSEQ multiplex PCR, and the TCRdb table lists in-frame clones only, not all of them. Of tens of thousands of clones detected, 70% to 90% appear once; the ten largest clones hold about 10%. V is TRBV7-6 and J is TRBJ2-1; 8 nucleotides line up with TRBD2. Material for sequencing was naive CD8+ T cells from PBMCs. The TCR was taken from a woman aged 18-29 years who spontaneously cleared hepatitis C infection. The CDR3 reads CASSLEPAGVFDEQFF. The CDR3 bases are TGTGCCAGCAGCTTAGAACCAGCGGGAGTTTTCGATGAGCAGTTCTTC.